These 9 T cell receptor beta chains share one sample of origin, sequenced in a study of cytomegalovirus exposure and HLA in healthy donors. Primers included in the PCR were 60 Vbeta and 13 Jbeta primers. Method: immunoSEQ multiplex PCR; TCRdb's copy keeps in-frame clones and lacks some. Of approximately 150,000 clones listed, roughly 80% are singletons. Specimen: PBMCs. These receptor sequences come from a man aged 25-40 years in good health and CMV-seropositive.

This clone was picked up a small number of times. In nucleotides, the CDR3 is TGCGCCAGCAGCTTGGCTCTGGGCGCCGAAAACATTCAGTACTTC. Translating it yields CASSLALGAENIQYF. The rearrangement uses TRBV5-1 and TRBJ2-4; D unclear. Trimming cost V 0 bases and J 5 bases, with 12 bases left between them. Germline V gene lookup returns CDR1 SGHRS and CDR2 YFSETQ. This CDR3 has 15 residues.

The chain carries TRBV7-2 and TRBJ1-2; D is uncertain. The CDR3 covers 12 residues. Germline CDR1 reads SGHTA; CDR2 reads FQGNSA. V lost 5 bases to trimming and J lost 2 bases, with 6 bases between them. CDR3 in amino acids: CASSRENYGYTF. CDR3 in DNA: TGTGCCAGCAGCCGCGAAAACTATGGCTACACCTTC.

This clone was found once. The J gene is TRBJ1-3, the V gene TRBV10-3; 8 bases align to TRBD1. V shed 6 bases, J shed 2 bases, and the junction held 9 bases outside the gene matches. The CDR3 is 16 residues long. Per the germline V gene, CDR1 is ENHRY and CDR2 is SYGVKD. For the CDR3, the DNA is TGTGCCATCAGGGGTAAAATACAGGGGGCTGGAAACACCATATATTTT. This translates into CAIRGKIQGAGNTIYF.

The V gene is TRBV6-1, the J gene TRBJ1-1; D is unclear. CDR3 size: 13 residues. Germline CDR1 MNHNS, CDR2 SASEGT. V was shortened by 2 bases and J by 5 bases, with 9 bases between the two germline ends. The CDR3 DNA follows: TGTGCCAGCAGTGAAACGGGGAGTACTGAAGCTTTCTTT. This codes for CASSETGSTEAFF.

The rearrangement joins TRBV19 to TRBJ1-6, with D unclear. Germline-derived CDR1 and CDR2 are LNHDA and SQIVND (reference sequence). The CDR3 contains 17 residues. V lost 6 bases to trimming and J lost 0 bases, with 15 bases between them. CDR3 sequence: CASRRMGGSSYNSPLHF. CDR3 DNA sequence: TGTGCCAGTAGGAGAATGGGTGGGAGCTCCTATAATTCACCCCTCCACTTT.

This chain connects TRBV19 to TRBJ2-2, with 10 bases identical to TRBD2. Germline V gene lookup returns CDR1 LNHDA and CDR2 SQIVND (reference sequence). This CDR3 spans 16 amino acids. With V trimmed by 5 bases and J by 2 bases, 5 bases remained unmatched. Here the CDR3 reads CASSPLAGANTGELFF. CDR3 nucleotide sequence: TGTGCCAGTAGTCCGCTAGCGGGGGCCAACACCGGGGAGCTGTTTTTT.

This chain joins TRBV27 and TRBJ2-7, with 7 bases identical to TRBD2. Germline values: CDR1 MNHEY, CDR2 SMNVEV (reference sequence). The CDR3 spans 16 residues. Trimming removed 2 bases from V and 3 bases from J; junction bases left unmatched: 10. CDR3 region: CASSLGPAGRGYEQYF. DNA of the CDR3: TGTGCCAGCAGTTTAGGTCCGGCAGGGAGGGGCTACGAGCAGTACTTC.

This chain connects TRBV20-1 to TRBJ2-5; D remains unclear. The germline V gene has CDR1 DFQATT and CDR2 SNEGSKA (reference sequence). The CDR3 contains 11 residues. As DNA, the CDR3 is TGCAGCTTCTGGCGGCAAGAGACCCAGTACTTC. Translation: CSFWRQETQYF.

V gene TRBV4-1 combines with J gene TRBJ2-5; no firm D call. This CDR3 comprises 13 residues. Germline loops: CDR1 MGHRA, CDR2 YSYEKL. V was clipped by 2 bases and J by 5 bases, with 9 bases between them. CDR3 loop: CASSQLPRETQYF. The CDR3 coding sequence is TGCGCCAGCAGCCAATTGCCCCGGGAGACCCAGTACTTC.